Each of the 31 T cell receptor beta chains below was sequenced from the same sample in a study of T cells in Graves' hyperthyroidism and ophthalmopathy. TCR beta CDR3 sequences were amplified from RNA transcripts. HTBI primers were employed in a first-round RT-PCR of the TCR CDR3. From the multiplex PCR reads, TCRdb called clonotypes with MiXCR, one entry per CDR3 protein. This repertoire shows about 690,000 distinct CDR3 sequences, approximately 15% found once; its top ten account for around a sixth. Source material: blood. All receptors come from a man aged 50 to 59 with Graves' hyperthyroidism.

Points on this clonotype: A much larger clone differs by one base, so this may be a read error. This chain connects TRBV28 to TRBJ1-2; D may be TRBD1 (6 bases). The ends were cut back, 3 bases at V and 3 bases at J, with 8 bases in the middle. Germline assignment: CDR1 MDHEN and CDR2 SYDVKM. This CDR3 spans 13 amino acids. CDR3 in DNA: TGTGCCAGCAGTTTCGGGGGGCACTATGGCTACACCTTC. Its protein product is CASSFGGHYGYTF.

This clonotype was observed at least ten times. The J gene is TRBJ1-1, the V gene TRBV3-1; D unresolved. CDR3 length equals 13 residues. In germline, CDR1 is LGHDT, CDR2 YNNKEL (reference sequence). V lost 0 bases and J lost 1, with 3 bases in between. CDR3 sequence (DNA): TGTGCCAGCAGCCAAGACGGGAACACTGAAGCTTTCTTT. Protein: CASSQDGNTEAFF.

This clonotype was found a few times. CDR3 loop: CASSPERGTIYNEQFF. CDR3 bases: TGTGCCAGCAGCCCAGAACGGGGGACTATCTACAATGAGCAGTTCTTC. This chain connects TRBV4-2 to TRBJ2-1; 7 positions match TRBD2. V shed 4 bases, J shed 3 bases, and the junction held 9 bases outside the gene matches. The CDR3 consists of 16 residues. Germline V gene data show CDR1 as LGHNA and CDR2 as YNFKEQ.

This clonotype was observed many times. DNA for the CDR3: TGTGCCAGCAGTCGACCGGGGACTAGCGTATTCGCCGGGGAGCTGTTTTTT. Its translation is CASSRPGTSVFAGELFF. This chain joins TRBV12-3 or TRBV12-4 and TRBJ2-2; 10 nucleotides match TRBD2. The CDR3 has 17 amino acids. After removal of 5 bases from V and 6 bases from J, the junction contained 12 bases not matched to a gene.

This clonotype was observed at least ten times. The chain combines TRBV14 with TRBJ2-3; TRBD2 might be the D (5 bases). Germline values: CDR1 SGHDN, CDR2 FVKESK. V was shortened by 3 bases and J by 6 bases, with 10 bases between the two germline ends. This CDR3 has 13 amino acids. CDR3 DNA: TGTGCCAGCAGCCAGATAGCGAGGGATACGCAGTATTTT. This translates into CASSQIARDTQYF.

This clonotype was found a few times. This chain uses TRBV7-2 with TRBJ2-6, with D uncertain. Germline V gives CDR1 SGHTA, CDR2 FQGNSA. V lost 1 base to trimming and J lost 2 bases, with 6 bases between them. This CDR3 spans 15 amino acids. For the CDR3, the DNA is TGTGCCAGCAGCTTAGAAGGTACTGGGGCCAACGTCCTGACTTTC. Protein: CASSLEGTGANVLTF.

This clonotype was picked up a small number of times. A read error may be the cause here, since a much bigger clone is one base away. This CDR3 reads CASRPRSNYGYTF. As DNA, the CDR3 is TGTGCCAGCAGGCCTCGGAGCAACTATGGCTACACCTTC. This chain links TRBV28 with TRBJ1-2; no clear D gene. Trimming cost V 6 bases and J 2 bases, with 10 bases left between them. The germline V gene encodes CDR1 MDHEN and CDR2 SYDVKM. The CDR3 loop spans 13 amino acids.

This clonotype came up many times. This chain joins TRBV7-9 and TRBJ2-1, with 9 bases aligning to TRBD2. J gave up 2 bases and V 6 bases, and 8 bases lay outside the gene matches. The CDR3 has 16 residues. Germline V CDR1 and CDR2: SEHNR, FQNEAQ (reference sequence). CDR3 amino acids: CASSPTSGPAYNEQFF. DNA for the CDR3: TGTGCCAGCAGTCCTACTAGCGGGCCCGCCTACAATGAGCAGTTCTTC.

This clonotype was recorded at least ten times. The genes are TRBV28 and TRBJ1-4; the D is unclear. Trimming removed 3 bases from V and 0 bases from J, with 8 bases in between. CDR3 size: 15 residues. The germline V gene has CDR1 MDHEN and CDR2 SYDVKM. This CDR3 is CASSLPGPTNEKLFF. The DNA for the CDR3 is TGTGCCAGCAGTTTGCCCGGCCCAACTAATGAAAAACTGTTTTTT.

The V and J genes are TRBV7-9 and TRBJ2-7; 7 nucleotides match TRBD2. The CDR3 consists of 16 residues. Germline values: CDR1 SEHNR, CDR2 FQNEAQ (reference sequence). With 0 bases clipped from V and 0 bases from J, the junction kept 5 bases outside the gene matches. This chain's CDR3 is CASSLARAGSSYEQYF. As DNA, the CDR3 is TGTGCCAGCAGCTTAGCGAGAGCGGGGAGCTCCTACGAGCAGTACTTC.

This clonotype was found many times. The genes are TRBV12-3 or TRBV12-4 and TRBJ1-5; perhaps TRBD1 as D (5 bases). The CDR3 has 17 residues. Between the trimmed V and J ends, which lost 2 bases and 0 bases, there was a span of 14 bases. CDR3 DNA sequence: TGTGCCAGCAGTTTAAAGAGCGGGGGGAATAGCAATCAGCCCCAGCATTTT. This encodes CASSLKSGGNSNQPQHF.

V usage is TRBV20-1 and J usage is TRBJ2-7; no definite D call. CDR1 and CDR2 from the germline V gene are DFQATT and SNEGSKA (reference sequence). CDR3 length: 13 residues. Trimming left V 6 bases short and J 2 bases short, with 14 bases between. CDR3 bases: TGCAGTGCCGAGAAGACACGACCCTACGAGCAGTACTTC. This gives the protein CSAEKTRPYEQYF.

Only a few counts were recorded for this clonotype. One junction end disagrees with the germline gene, perhaps due to a read error. V usage is TRBV6-6 and J usage is TRBJ2-7, with D maybe TRBD1 (5 bases). The CDR3 covers 15 residues. The germline V gene has CDR1 MNHNY and CDR2 SVGAGI (reference sequence). DNA of the CDR3: TGTGCCAGCAGCTACTGGAGACAGAGCTCCTACGAGCAGTACTTC. Protein product: CASSYWRQSSYEQYF.

This clonotype has only a few counts. The chain employs TRBV10-1 and TRBJ2-7; the D is unclear. V gave up 0 bases and J gave up 3 bases, with 12 bases separating them. Germline assignment: CDR1 WNHNN and CDR2 SYGVQD (reference sequence). This CDR3 is 15 amino acids long. The CDR3 is CASSESSLSDYEQYF. As DNA, the CDR3 is TGCGCCAGCAGTGAGTCGTCACTTTCTGACTACGAGCAGTACTTC.

The chain combines TRBV5-6 with TRBJ2-7; 11 nucleotides agree with TRBD1. V lost 4 bases, J lost 7 bases, and 10 bases stayed unmatched. The CDR3 runs to 15 residues. The germline gives CDR1 SGHDT, CDR2 YYEEEE. Here the CDR3 reads CASSQGQGASWEQYF. CDR3 nucleotides: TGTGCCAGCAGCCAAGGACAGGGGGCTTCTTGGGAGCAGTACTTC.

V and J are TRBV30 and TRBJ2-7, with D possibly called TRBD1 or TRBD2 (5 bases each). This CDR3 is 16 amino acids long. Germline V gene data show CDR1 as GTSNPN and CDR2 as SVGIG (reference sequence). Trimming took off 0 bases at V and 0 bases at J, with 15 bases between the two ends. CDR3 in amino acids: CAWSVRGRASSYEQYF. In DNA form, the CDR3 reads TGTGCCTGGAGTGTTCGGGGCAGGGCAAGCTCCTACGAGCAGTACTTC.

This clonotype was detected ten times or more. The chain joins TRBV11-2 to TRBJ2-7; D is possibly TRBD1 (6 bases). The CDR3 loop spans 15 amino acids. From germline, CDR1 is SGHAT and CDR2 FQNNGV. Deletions cut 4 bases from V and 2 bases from J, with 15 bases between. CDR3 nucleotide sequence: TGTGCCAGCAGCTCTGACTACAGGGAGACCTACGAGCAGTACTTC. The encoded protein is CASSSDYRETYEQYF.

Points on this clonotype: This may be a read error, as it is one base from a much larger clone. CDR3 region: CASSLLTSGINNEQFF. The CDR3 bases are TGCGCCAGCAGCTTACTGACTAGCGGGATTAACAATGAGCAGTTCTTC. The chain recombines TRBV5-1 with TRBJ2-1; TRBD2 matches at 11 bases. This CDR3 comprises 16 residues. CDR1 is SGHRS, CDR2 YFSETQ, per germline. V shed 2 bases, J shed 5 bases, and the junction held 6 bases outside the gene matches.

As regards this clonotype: This may arise from a read error, as a much more abundant clone is one base away. The CDR3 DNA follows: TGTGCCAGCAGTGATTTGCTAGGGAACTCCGGGGAGCTGTTTTTT. Its protein is CASSDLLGNSGELFF. The chain is built from TRBV28 and TRBJ2-2; no clear D. The CDR3 loop spans 15 amino acids. CDR1 is MDHEN and CDR2 is SYDVKM in the germline V gene.

This clonotype was seen ten or more times. The rearrangement uses TRBV11-2 and TRBJ2-5, with 13 bases lining up with TRBD2. Per the germline V gene, CDR1 is SGHAT and CDR2 is FQNNGV. J gave up 5 bases and V 4 bases, and 7 bases lay outside the gene matches. The CDR3 extends over 16 amino acids. CDR3 nucleotides: TGTGCCAGCAGCTCTGGACTAGCGGGAGTTCGGGAGACCCAGTACTTC. Amino acid sequence: CASSSGLAGVRETQYF.

This clonotype was seen ten or more times. The chain joins TRBV27 to TRBJ2-7; 11 bases are shared with TRBD2. Germline lookup yields CDR1 MNHEY and CDR2 SMNVEV (reference sequence). The CDR3 is made up of 16 amino acids. V lost 7 bases and J lost 0; bases outside the gene matches: 8. The CDR3 DNA reads TGTGCCAGCAACTTTCTTACTAGCGGGAGCTCCTACGAGCAGTACTTC. The encoded protein is CASNFLTSGSSYEQYF.

At least ten counts were recorded for this clonotype. The CDR3 loop reads CASSESASGRGRYNEQFF. CDR3 nucleotides: TGTGCCAGCAGTGAAAGCGCTAGCGGGAGGGGCCGATACAATGAGCAGTTCTTC. The V and J genes are TRBV6-1 and TRBJ2-1; 12 nucleotides agree with TRBD2. There are 18 residues in the CDR3. V lost 2 bases to trimming and J lost 4 bases; unmatched junction nucleotides: 9. The germline V gene has CDR1 MNHNS and CDR2 SASEGT.

This clonotype was counted at least ten times. This chain joins TRBV6-1 and TRBJ1-5; possibly TRBD1 for D (6 bases). Germline values: CDR1 MNHNS, CDR2 SASEGT. This CDR3 is 15 amino acids long. V shed 7 bases and J shed 3 bases, with 16 bases lying between them. The CDR3 nucleotides are TGTGCCAGCACCCATGACAGGCCCATCAATCAGCCCCAGCATTTT. Translating gives CASTHDRPINQPQHF.

Only a few counts were recorded for this clonotype. This chain uses TRBV6-1 with TRBJ2-5, with TRBD1 matching 7 bases. Germline V gene sequence: CDR1 MNHNS, CDR2 SASEGT. CDR3 size: 15 residues. V trimming: 6 bases; J trimming: 2 bases; junction bases outside the gene matches: 9. In DNA form, the CDR3 reads TGTGCCAGCAGAGGTGAACAGGGGTTACAAGAGACCCAGTACTTC. It translates to CASRGEQGLQETQYF.

Remarks on this clonotype: Possible read error: a much larger clone is one base away. The chain links TRBV3-1 to TRBJ1-4; unclear D gene. Germline CDR1 and CDR2: LGHDT and YNNKEL (reference sequence). The CDR3 totals 13 residues. In nucleotides, the CDR3 is TGTGCCAGCAGCCTAGGACGGGTTGAAGAACTGTTTTTT. It encodes CASSLGRVEELFF.

In this sample, this clonotype turned up many times. The chain combines TRBV9 with TRBJ2-1; 7 nucleotides match TRBD2. Germline V gene sequence: CDR1 SGDLS, CDR2 YYNGEE. The CDR3 has 18 residues. The ends lost 4 bases at V and 9 bases at J; junction bases unmatched: 22. CDR3 DNA sequence: TGTGCCAGCAGCCCTAGGAGGGGCGGGAGTACCGATTCCGCTGAGCAGTTCTTC. This gives the protein CASSPRRGGSTDSAEQFF.

This clonotype was detected ten times or more. This chain uses TRBV28 with TRBJ2-7; D gene uncertain. The CDR3 consists of 13 residues. Trimming pared 5 bases from V and 0 bases from J, leaving 8 bases between. Looked up from germline, CDR1 is MDHEN and CDR2 is SYDVKM. CDR3 region: CASSRADSYEQYF. In DNA form, the CDR3 reads TGTGCCAGCAGTAGGGCAGACTCCTACGAGCAGTACTTC.

The J gene is TRBJ2-7, the V gene TRBV7-9, with 13 bases lining up with TRBD2. The CDR3 extends over 18 amino acids. The trim removed 3 bases at V and 6 bases at J, leaving 14 bases unmatched. CDR1 SEHNR and CDR2 FQNEAQ come from the germline V gene (reference sequence). CDR3 in amino acids: CASSFATGLAGEGLEQYF. The CDR3 region has the DNA TGTGCCAGCAGCTTTGCGACCGGACTAGCGGGAGAAGGCCTCGAGCAGTACTTC.

Concerning this clonotype itself: A clone one base away is much larger, so this may be a read error. The chain employs TRBV5-1 and TRBJ2-5; perhaps TRBD2 as D (5 bases). The CDR3 has 16 residues. The germline V gene encodes CDR1 SGHRS and CDR2 YFSETQ. Trimming took off 4 bases at V and 5 bases at J, with 21 bases between the two ends. CDR3 sequence: CASSKGNKQRGETQYF. In nucleotides, the CDR3 is TGCGCCAGCAGCAAGGGAAACAAACAGAGAGGGGAGACCCAGTACTTC.

The table lists this clonotype with a few counts. The J gene is TRBJ1-5, the V gene TRBV12-3 or TRBV12-4; D is uncertain. V was pared by 2 bases and J by 3 bases, with 8 bases between. The CDR3 extends over 14 amino acids. CDR3 DNA sequence: TGTGCCAGCAGTTTAAGGTATACCAATCAGCCCCAGCATTTT. This sequence encodes CASSLRYTNQPQHF.

Points on this clonotype: This may stem from a read error, because a much larger clone lies one nucleotide away. Because the CDR3 is missing its conserved closing phenylalanine or tryptophan, this is likely a read error. The V and J genes are TRBV28 and TRBJ1-2, with TRBD1 as a possible D gene (6 bases). The V gene's germline CDR1 is MDHEN and CDR2 SYDVKM. V was clipped by 3 bases and J by 0 bases, with 11 bases between them. This CDR3 comprises 15 residues. The CDR3 DNA sequence: TGTGCCAGCAGTTTGGGGGGGCCTGCTAACTATGGCTACACCCTC. It encodes CASSLGGPANYGYTL.